The TCR beta chain under discussion was sequenced for a study of blood T cell repertoires in COVID-19 (dated by TCRdb to between 2020 and 2021). Describing the broader study: Samples from collaborators originated in the United States, Italy and Spain and spanned both the acute and convalescent phases of COVID-19. The prospective study material was composed of cDNA or gDNA derived from T cells, B-cell-depleted T cells, or PBMCs. Subjects who had been exposed to COVID-19, were actively infected with it, or had recovered from it provided the deeply sampled blood TCRbeta repertoires that made up the dataset. The repertoires were made available in a free public database intended to serve as a resource for research on the immune response to SARS-CoV-2. The samples were drawn from two sources: the first 160 participants of the ongoing ImmuneRACE study, and 1,200 or so subjects contributed by 6 global collaborators. Nearly every sample came with metadata listing a de-identified subject ID, COVID-19 status, age in years and sex. Where HLA class I and class II types were available, the types were taken from metadata supplied by the sample provider, not from assay-based typing.

Each collaborating institution followed its own protocols to collect whole blood in K2EDTA tubes. For TCRbeta analysis, collaborators shipped samples in one of three forms: frozen whole blood, isolated PBMCs, or DNA extracted from either of those sample types. Regarding this clone: No cognate antigen has been identified for it. No qualities accompany the bases; no much larger clone lies one base away.

The paper as a whole reports these results and caveats: Clinical and demographic metadata were provided uncurated, with the amount varying by source and participant.

The immunoSEQ Assay, a bias-controlled multiplex PCR, was used to amplify TCRbeta CDR3 regions from genomic DNA. The original methods were these. Nucleated cell counts per sample were estimated from amplification of reference gene primers within the assay. To quantify the absolute abundance of each unique TCRbeta CDR3 rearrangement, sequence reads were collapsed and filtered. For each sample, productive Simpson clonality was calculated as the square root of Simpson's diversity index over productive rearrangements. Sourced from immuneACCESS, this table was stored by TCRdb with only in-frame sequences that have V and J called. A share of the clones is absent; for the studies checked, an unresolved V gene accounts for under half, and the remainder has no known explanation. V and J calls and clone size are given by that table; D and trimming were obtained from the DNA. The sample records about 140,000 clones, 82% of which are singletons. The top ten clonotypes cover about 4% of the sample.

The CDR3 sequence holds 15 residues, the cysteine and phenylalanine included. The sequence is cut down to CDR3 DNA, 45 bases in frame from base 1. Cut back by 5 bases and 2 bases, the V and J ends lie 16 bases apart. CDR1 and CDR2 (SEHNR, FQNEAQ) derive from the germline V gene (reference sequence). Sequencing was done on a sample of peripheral blood. The chain uses TRBV7-9 and TRBJ2-7, with no confident D gene call. This clonotype was sampled from a woman at least 80 years old with acute or convalescent COVID-19. The CDR3 sequence is CASSPALGVPYEQYF. The bases read TGTGCCAGCAGCCCGGCCCTAGGCGTTCCCTACGAGCAGTACTTC.